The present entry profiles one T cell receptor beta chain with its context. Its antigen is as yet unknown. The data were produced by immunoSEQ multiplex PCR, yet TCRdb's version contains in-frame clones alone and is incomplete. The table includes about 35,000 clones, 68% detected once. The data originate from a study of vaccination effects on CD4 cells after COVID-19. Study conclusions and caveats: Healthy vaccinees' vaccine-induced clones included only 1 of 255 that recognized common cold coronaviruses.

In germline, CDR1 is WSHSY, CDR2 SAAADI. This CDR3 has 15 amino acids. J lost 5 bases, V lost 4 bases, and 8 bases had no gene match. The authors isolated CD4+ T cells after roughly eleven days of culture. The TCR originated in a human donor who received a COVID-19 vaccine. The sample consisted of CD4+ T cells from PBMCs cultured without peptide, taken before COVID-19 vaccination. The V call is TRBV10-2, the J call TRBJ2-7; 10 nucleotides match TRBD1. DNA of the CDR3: TGCGCCAGCAGTGGACAGGGGGCTCTTTACGACGAGCAGTACTTC. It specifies CASSGQGALYDEQYF.